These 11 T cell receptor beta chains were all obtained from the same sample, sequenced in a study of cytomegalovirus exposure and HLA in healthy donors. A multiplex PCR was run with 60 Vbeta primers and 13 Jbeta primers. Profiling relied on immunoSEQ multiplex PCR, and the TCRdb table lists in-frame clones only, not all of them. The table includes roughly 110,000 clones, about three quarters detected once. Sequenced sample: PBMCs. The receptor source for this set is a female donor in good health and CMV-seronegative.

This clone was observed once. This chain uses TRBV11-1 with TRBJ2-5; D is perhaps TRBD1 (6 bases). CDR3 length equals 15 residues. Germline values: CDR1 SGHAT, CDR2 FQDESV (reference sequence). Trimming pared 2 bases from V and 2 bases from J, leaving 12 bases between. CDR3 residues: CASSLTTGRQETQYF. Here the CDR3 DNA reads TGTGCCAGCAGCTTAACGACAGGAAGACAAGAGACCCAGTACTTC.

The CDR3 region is CATSRDSGGIYEQYF. Here the CDR3 DNA reads TGTGCCACCAGCAGAGATTCGGGGGGAATCTACGAGCAGTACTTC. This chain uses TRBV15 with TRBJ2-7, with 7 bases that match TRBD2. Per germline, CDR1 LNHNV and CDR2 YYDKDF (reference sequence). V trimming: 0 bases; J trimming: 3 bases; junction bases outside the gene matches: 5. The CDR3 covers 15 residues. The full variable domain, with the rest looked up from reference TRBV15 and TRBJ2-7, is DAMVIQNPRYQVTQFGKPVTLSCSQTLNHNVMYWYQQKSSQAPKLLFHYYDKDFNNEADTPDNFQSRRPNTSFCFLDIRSPGLGDTAMYLCATSRDSGGIYEQYFGPGTRLTVT.

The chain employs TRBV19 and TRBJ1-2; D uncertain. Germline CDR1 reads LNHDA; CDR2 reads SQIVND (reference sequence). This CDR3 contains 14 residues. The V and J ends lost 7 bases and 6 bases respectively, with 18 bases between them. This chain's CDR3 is CASTEGRTSDGYTF. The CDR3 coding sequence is TGTGCCAGTACCGAGGGCCGGACCTCTGATGGCTACACCTTC.

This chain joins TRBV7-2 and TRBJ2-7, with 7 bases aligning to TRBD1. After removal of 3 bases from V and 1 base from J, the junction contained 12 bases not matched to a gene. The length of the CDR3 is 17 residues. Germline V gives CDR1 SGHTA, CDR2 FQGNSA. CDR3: CASSFDSRQGLSYEQYF. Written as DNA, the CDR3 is TGTGCCAGCAGCTTCGACTCCAGACAGGGATTATCCTACGAGCAGTACTTC.

The CDR3 here is CASSGTQGARGYTF. In DNA form, the CDR3 reads TGTGCCAGCAGCGGAACACAGGGGGCGCGGGGCTACACCTTC. V gene TRBV9 combines with J gene TRBJ1-2; 9 positions match TRBD1. CDR3 length equals 14 residues. The V segment lost 3 bases and the J segment 8 bases; nucleotides outside the gene matches: 8. Per the germline V gene, CDR1 is SGDLS and CDR2 is YYNGEE.

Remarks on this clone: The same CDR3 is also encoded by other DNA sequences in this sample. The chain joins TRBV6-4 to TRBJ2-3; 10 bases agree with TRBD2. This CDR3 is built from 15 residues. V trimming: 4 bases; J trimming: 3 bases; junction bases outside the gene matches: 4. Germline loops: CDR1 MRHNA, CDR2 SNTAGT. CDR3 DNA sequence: TGTGCCAGCAGTGGGACTAGCGGTGGAACAGATACGCAGTATTTT. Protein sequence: CASSGTSGGTDTQYF.

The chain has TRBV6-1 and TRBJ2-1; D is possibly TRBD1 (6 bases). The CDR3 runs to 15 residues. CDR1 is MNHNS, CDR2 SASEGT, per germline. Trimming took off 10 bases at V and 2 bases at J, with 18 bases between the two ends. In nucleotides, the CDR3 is TGTGCCACCGAACTGGACAGCGGCGCCTACAATGAGCAGTTCTTC. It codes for CATELDSGAYNEQFF.

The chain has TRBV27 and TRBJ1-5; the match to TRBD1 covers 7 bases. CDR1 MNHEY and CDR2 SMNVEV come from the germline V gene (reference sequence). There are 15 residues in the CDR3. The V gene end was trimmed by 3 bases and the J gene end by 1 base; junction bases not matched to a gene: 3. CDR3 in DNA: TGTGCCAGCAGTTTCTCAGGGGGGAGCAATCAGCCCCAGCATTTT. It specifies CASSFSGGSNQPQHF.

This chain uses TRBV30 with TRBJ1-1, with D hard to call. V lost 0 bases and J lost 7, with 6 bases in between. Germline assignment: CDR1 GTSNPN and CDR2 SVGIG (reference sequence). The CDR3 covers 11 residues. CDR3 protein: CAWSVGSEAFF. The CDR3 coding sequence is TGTGCCTGGAGTGTGGGCAGTGAAGCTTTCTTT.

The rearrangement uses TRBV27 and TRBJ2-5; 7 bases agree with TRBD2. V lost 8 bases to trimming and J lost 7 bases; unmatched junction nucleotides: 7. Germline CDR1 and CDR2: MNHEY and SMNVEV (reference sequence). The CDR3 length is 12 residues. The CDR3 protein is CASGGVGRTQYF. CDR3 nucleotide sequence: TGTGCCAGCGGGGGGGTCGGTCGGACCCAGTACTTC.

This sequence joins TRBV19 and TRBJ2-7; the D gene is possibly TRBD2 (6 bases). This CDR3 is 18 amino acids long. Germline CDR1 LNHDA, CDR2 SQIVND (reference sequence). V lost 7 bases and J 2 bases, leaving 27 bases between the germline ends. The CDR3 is CASIGGCPRGRLTYEQYF. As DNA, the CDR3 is TGTGCCAGTATTGGGGGGTGTCCGAGGGGACGCCTAACCTACGAGCAGTACTTC.